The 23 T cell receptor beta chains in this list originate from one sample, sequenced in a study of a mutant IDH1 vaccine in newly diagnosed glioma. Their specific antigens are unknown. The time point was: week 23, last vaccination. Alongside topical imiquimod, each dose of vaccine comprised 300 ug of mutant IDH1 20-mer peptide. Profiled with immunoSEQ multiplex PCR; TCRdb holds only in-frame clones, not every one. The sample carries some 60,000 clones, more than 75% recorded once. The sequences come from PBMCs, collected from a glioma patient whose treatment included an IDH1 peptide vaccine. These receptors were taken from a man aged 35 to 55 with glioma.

The CDR3 sequence: CASSPPKGGNTIYF. For the CDR3, the DNA is TGTGCCAGCTCACCACCGAAGGGTGGAAACACCATATATTTT. The rearrangement joins TRBV18 to TRBJ1-3; D remains ambiguous. V was trimmed by 0 bases and J by 3 bases, leaving 6 bases between them. Germline V gene data show CDR1 as KGHSH and CDR2 as LQKENI. This CDR3 has 14 residues.

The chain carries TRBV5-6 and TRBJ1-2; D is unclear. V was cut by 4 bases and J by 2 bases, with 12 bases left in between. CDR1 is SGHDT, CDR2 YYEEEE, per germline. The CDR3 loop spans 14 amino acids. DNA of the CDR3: TGTGCCAGCAGCAGACAAGGAAACAACTATGGCTACACCTTC. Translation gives CASSRQGNNYGYTF.

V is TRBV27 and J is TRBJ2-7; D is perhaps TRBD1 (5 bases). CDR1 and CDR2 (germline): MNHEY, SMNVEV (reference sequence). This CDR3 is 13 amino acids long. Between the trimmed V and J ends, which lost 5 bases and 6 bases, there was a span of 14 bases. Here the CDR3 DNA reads TGTGCCAGCAGTCCCCCCACAGGCTCCGAGCAGTACTTC. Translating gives CASSPPTGSEQYF.

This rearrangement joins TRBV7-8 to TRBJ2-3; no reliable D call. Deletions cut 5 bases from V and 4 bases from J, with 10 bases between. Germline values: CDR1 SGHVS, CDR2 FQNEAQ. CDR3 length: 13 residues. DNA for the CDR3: TGTGCCAGCAGCGTTCAAATAGCAGATACGCAGTATTTT. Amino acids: CASSVQIADTQYF.

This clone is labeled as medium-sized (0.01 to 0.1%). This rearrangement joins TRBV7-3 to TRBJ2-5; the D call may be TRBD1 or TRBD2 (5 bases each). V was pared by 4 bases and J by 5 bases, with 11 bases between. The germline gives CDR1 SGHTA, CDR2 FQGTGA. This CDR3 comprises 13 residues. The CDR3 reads CASSSGTGETQYF. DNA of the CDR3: TGTGCCAGCAGCTCTGGGACCGGGGAGACCCAGTACTTC.

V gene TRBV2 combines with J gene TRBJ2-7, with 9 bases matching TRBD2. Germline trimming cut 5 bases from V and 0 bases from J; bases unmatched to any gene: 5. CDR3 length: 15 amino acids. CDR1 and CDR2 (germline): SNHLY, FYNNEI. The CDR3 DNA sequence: TGTGCCAGCAGTCGACCAGCGGGAGGCTCCTACGAGCAGTACTTC. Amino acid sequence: CASSRPAGGSYEQYF.

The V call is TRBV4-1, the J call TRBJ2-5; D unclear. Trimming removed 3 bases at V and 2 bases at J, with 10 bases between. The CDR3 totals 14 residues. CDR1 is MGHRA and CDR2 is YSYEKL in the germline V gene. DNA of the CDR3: TGCGCCAGCAGCCAGGGGATGAGGCAAGAGACCCAGTACTTC. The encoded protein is CASSQGMRQETQYF.

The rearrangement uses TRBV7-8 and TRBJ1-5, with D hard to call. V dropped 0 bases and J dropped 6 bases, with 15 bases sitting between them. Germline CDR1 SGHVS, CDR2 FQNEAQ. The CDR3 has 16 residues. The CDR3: CASSLAEGLRGQPQHF. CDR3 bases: TGTGCCAGCAGCTTAGCTGAGGGCCTACGCGGTCAGCCCCAGCATTTT.

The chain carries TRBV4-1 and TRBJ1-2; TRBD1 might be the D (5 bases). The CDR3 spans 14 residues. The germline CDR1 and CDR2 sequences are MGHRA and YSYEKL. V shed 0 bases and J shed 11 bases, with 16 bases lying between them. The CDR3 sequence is CASSQDRGRARYTF. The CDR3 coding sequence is TGCGCCAGCAGCCAAGATCGGGGCAGGGCAAGATACACCTTC.

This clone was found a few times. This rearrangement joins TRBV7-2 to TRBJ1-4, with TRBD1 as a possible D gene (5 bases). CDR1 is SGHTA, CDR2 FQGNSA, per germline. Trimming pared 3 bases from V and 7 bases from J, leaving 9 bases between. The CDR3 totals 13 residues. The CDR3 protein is CASSLGPFEKLFF. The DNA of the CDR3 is TGTGCCAGCAGCTTGGGGCCGTTTGAAAAACTGTTTTTT.

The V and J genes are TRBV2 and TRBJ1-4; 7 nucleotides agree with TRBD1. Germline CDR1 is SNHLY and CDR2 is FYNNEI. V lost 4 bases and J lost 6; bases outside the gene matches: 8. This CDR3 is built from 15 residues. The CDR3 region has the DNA TGTGCCAGCAGTGCTCAGGGGGTGGGGGATGAAAAACTGTTTTTT. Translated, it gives CASSAQGVGDEKLFF.

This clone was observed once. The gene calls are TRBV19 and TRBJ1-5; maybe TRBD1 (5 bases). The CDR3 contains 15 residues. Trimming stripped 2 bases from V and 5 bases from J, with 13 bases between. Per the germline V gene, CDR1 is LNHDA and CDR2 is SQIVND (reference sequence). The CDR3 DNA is TGTGCCAGTAGTATATCAGGGTCCGGGGATCAGCCCCAGCATTTT. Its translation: CASSISGSGDQPQHF.

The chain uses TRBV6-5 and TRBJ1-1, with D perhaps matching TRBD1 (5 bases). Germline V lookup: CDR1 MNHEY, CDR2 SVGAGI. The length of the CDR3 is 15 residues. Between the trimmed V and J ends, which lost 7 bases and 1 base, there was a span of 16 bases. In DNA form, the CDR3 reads TGTGCCAGCACCCCTGGATGGGGGAGGAACACTGAAGCTTTCTTT. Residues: CASTPGWGRNTEAFF.

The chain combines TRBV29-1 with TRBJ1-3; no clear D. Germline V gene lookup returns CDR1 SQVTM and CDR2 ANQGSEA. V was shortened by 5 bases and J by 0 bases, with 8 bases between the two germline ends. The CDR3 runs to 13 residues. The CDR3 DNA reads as TGCAGCGTTACCCGGGGCTCTGGAAACACCATATATTTT. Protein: CSVTRGSGNTIYF. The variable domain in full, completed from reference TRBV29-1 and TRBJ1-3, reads SAVISQKPSRDICQRGTSLTIQCQVDSQVTMMFWYRQQPGQSLTLIATANQGSEATYESGFVIDKFPISRPNLTFSTLTVSNMSPEDSSIYLCSVTRGSGNTIYFGEGSWLTVV.

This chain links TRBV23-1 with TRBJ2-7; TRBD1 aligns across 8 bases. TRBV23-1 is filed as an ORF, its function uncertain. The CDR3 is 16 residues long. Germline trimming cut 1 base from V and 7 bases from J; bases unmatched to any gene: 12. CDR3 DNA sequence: TGCGCCAGCAGTCAATTTGTAGGACAGGGTCGGGGTGAGCAGTACTTC. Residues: CASSQFVGQGRGEQYF.

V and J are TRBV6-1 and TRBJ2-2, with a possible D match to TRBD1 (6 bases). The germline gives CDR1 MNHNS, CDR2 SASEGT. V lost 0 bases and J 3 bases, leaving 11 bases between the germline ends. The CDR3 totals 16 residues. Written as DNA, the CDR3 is TGTGCCAGCAGTGAAGCGGTGGACAGCTACACCGGGGAGCTGTTTTTT. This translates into CASSEAVDSYTGELFF.

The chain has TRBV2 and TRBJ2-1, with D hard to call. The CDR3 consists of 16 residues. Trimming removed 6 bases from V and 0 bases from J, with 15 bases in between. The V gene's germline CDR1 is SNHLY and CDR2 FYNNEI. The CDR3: CASSRIDLSSYNEQFF. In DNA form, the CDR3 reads TGTGCCAGCAGCAGAATAGATCTTAGCTCCTACAATGAGCAGTTCTTC.

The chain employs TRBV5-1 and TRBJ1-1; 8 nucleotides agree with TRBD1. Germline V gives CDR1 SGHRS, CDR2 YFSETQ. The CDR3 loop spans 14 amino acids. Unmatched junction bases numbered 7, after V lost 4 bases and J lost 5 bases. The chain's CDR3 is CASSRNDRGTEAFF. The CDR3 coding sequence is TGCGCCAGCAGCCGAAACGACAGGGGAACTGAAGCTTTCTTT.

The CDR3 coding sequence is TGTGCCAGCAGCTTCGGGGGAGTAGGGGCAGATACGCAGTATTTT. It translates to CASSFGGVGADTQYF. V usage is TRBV5-6 and J usage is TRBJ2-3; tentative D call: TRBD2 (6 bases). Deletions cut 2 bases from V and 4 bases from J, with 14 bases between. Germline CDR1 is SGHDT and CDR2 is YYEEEE. The CDR3 is 15 residues long.

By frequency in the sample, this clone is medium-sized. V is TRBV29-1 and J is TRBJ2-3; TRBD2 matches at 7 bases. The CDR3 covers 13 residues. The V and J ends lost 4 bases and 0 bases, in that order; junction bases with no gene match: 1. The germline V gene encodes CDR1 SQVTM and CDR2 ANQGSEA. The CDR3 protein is CSVVGGSTDTQYF. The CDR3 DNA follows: TGCAGCGTTGTGGGGGGGAGCACAGATACGCAGTATTTT.

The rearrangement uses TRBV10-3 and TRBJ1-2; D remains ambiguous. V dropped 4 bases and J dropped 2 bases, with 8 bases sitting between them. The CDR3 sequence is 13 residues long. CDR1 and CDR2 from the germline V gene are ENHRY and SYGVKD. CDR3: CAISVGENYGYTF. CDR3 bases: TGTGCCATCAGTGTCGGGGAAAACTATGGCTACACCTTC.

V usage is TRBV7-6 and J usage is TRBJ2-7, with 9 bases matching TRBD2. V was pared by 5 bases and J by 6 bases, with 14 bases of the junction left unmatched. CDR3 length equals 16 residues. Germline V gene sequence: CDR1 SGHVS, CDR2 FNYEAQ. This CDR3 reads CASSPLPPATSGEQYF. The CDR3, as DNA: TGTGCCAGCAGCCCGCTCCCTCCGGCGACTAGCGGCGAGCAGTACTTC.

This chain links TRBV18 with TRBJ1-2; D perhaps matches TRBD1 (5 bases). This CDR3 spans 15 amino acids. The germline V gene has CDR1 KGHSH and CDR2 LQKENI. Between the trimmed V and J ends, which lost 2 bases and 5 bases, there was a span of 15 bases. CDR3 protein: CASSPGTGTIYGYTF. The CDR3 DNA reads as TGTGCCAGCTCACCAGGCACCGGGACTATATATGGCTACACCTTC.